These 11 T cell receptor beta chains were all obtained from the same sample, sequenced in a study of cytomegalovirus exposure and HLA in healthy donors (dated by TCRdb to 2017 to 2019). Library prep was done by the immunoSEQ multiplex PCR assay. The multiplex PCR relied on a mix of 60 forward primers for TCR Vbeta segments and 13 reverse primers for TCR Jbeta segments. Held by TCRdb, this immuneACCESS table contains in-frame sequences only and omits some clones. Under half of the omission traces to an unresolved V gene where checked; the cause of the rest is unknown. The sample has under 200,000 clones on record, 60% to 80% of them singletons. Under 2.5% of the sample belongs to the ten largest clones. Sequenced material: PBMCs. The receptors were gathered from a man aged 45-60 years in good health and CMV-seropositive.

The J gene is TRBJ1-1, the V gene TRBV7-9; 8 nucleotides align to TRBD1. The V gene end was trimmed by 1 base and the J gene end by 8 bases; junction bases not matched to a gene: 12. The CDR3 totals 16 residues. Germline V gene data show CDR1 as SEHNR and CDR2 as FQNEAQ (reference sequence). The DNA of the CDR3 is TGTGCCAGCAGCTTAGAACAGGGGGGAGGGTTGGGGGAAGCTTTCTTT. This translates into CASSLEQGGGLGEAFF.

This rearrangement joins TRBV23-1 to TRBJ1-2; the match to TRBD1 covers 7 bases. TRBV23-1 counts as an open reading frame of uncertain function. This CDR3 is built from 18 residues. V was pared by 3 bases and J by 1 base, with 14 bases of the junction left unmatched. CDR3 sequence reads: CASSHPSPDRVDNYGYTF. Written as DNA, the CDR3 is TGCGCCAGCAGTCACCCCTCTCCCGACAGGGTGGATAACTATGGCTACACCTTC.

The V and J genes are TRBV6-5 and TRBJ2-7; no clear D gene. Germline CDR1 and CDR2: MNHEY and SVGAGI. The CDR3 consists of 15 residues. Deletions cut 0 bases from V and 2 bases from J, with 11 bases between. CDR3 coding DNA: TGTGCCAGCAGTTACTCACCCCTCCGCGCCTACGAGCAGTACTTC. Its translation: CASSYSPLRAYEQYF.

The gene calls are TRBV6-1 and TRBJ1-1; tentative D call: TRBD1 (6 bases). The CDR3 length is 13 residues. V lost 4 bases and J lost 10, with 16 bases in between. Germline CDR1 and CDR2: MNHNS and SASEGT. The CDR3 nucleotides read TGTGCCAGCAGTGTTTCAGGGACACTTGGAGCTTTCTTT. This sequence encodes CASSVSGTLGAFF.

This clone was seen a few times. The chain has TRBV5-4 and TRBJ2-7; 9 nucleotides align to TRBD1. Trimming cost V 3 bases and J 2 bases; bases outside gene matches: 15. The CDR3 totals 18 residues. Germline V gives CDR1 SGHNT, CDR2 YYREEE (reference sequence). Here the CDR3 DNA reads TGTGCCAGCAGCTCCCCCGCCGGACAGGGGCCTCACCCCTACGAGCAGTACTTC. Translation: CASSSPAGQGPHPYEQYF.

For the CDR3, the DNA is TGTGCCAGCACGATCGGGGGTGGGGTCCGCGAGCAGTACTTC. Its translation is CASTIGGGVREQYF. The V and J genes are TRBV2 and TRBJ2-7; D possibly corresponds to TRBD2 (6 bases). The CDR3 sequence is 14 residues long. Per germline, CDR1 SNHLY and CDR2 FYNNEI. V was shortened by 7 bases and J by 6 bases, with 19 bases between the two germline ends.

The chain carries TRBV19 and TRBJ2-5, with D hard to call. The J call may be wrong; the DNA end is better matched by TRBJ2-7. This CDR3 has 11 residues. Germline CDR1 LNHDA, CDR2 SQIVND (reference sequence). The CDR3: CATGQSYEQYF. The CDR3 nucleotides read TGTGCCACGGGTCAGTCCTACGAGCAGTACTTC.

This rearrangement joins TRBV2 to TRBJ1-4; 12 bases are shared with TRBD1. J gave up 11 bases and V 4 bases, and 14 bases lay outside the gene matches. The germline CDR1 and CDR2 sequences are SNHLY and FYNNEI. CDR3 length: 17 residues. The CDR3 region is CASSVGTGGLGTRKLFF. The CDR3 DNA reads TGTGCCAGCAGTGTGGGGACAGGGGGCTTGGGTACGCGGAAACTGTTTTTT.

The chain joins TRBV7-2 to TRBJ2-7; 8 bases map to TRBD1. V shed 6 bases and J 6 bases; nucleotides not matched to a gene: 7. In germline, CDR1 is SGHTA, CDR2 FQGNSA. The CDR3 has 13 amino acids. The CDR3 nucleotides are TGTGCCAGCAGTCGGGACAGGATCGGCGAGCAGTACTTC. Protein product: CASSRDRIGEQYF. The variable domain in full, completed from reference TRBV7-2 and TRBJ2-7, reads GAGVSQSPSNKVTEKGKDVELRCDPISGHTALYWYRQSLGQGLEFLIYFQGNSAPDKSGLPSDRFSAERTGGSVSTLTIQRTQQEDSAVYLCASSRDRIGEQYFGPGTRLTVT.

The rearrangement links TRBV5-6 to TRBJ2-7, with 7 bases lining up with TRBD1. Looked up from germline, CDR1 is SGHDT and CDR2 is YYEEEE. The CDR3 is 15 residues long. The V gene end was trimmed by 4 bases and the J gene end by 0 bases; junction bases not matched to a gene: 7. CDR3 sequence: CASSRGTALSYEQYF. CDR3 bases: TGTGCCAGCAGCAGAGGGACAGCCCTCTCCTACGAGCAGTACTTC. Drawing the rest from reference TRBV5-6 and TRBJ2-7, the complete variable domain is DAGVTQSPTHLIKTRGQQVTLRCSPKSGHDTVSWYQQALGQGPQFIFQYYEEEERQRGNFPDRFSGHQFPNYSSELNVNALLLGDSALYLCASSRGTALSYEQYFGPGTRLTVT.

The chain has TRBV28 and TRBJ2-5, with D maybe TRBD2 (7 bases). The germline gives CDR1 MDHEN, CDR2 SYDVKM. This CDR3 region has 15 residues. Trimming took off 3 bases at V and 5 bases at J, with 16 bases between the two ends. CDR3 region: CASSLGGARGETQYF. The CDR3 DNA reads TGTGCCAGCAGTTTGGGGGGGGCGAGGGGGGAGACCCAGTACTTC.